This entry concerns a single TCR beta chain. Its antigen remains unidentified. These data belong to a study of cytomegalovirus exposure and HLA in healthy donors. The PCR contained 60 Vbeta and 13 Jbeta primers. TCRdb's copy holds only in-frame clones and misses some; the assay was immunoSEQ multiplex PCR. The sample contains roughly 88,000 clones, roughly 72% of which appear only once. The germline gives CDR1 MNHEY, CDR2 SMNVEV (reference sequence). Trimming left V 6 bases short and J 4 bases short, with 18 bases between. The CDR3 loop spans 16 amino acids. Points from the study as a whole: Whilst most TCR sequences proved rare, a subset of public TCRs occurred across many donors. Relative to equally common others, HLA-associated TCR beta chains showed greater clonal expansion in a later analysis.

The TCR sequence derives from a man aged 30-40 years in good health and CMV-seropositive. Sample: PBMCs. The chain recombines TRBV27 with TRBJ2-2; D is undetermined. CDR3 DNA: TGTGCCAGCAGCTTCTTGAGGTCCCCACCCACCGGGGAGCTGTTTTTT. It encodes CASSFLRSPPTGELFF.